The 24 T cell receptor beta chains in this list originate from one sample, sequenced in a study of blood T cell repertoires in COVID-19 (dated by TCRdb to 2020 to 2022). Libraries came from the immunoSEQ multiplex PCR assay. The table was pulled from immuneACCESS by TCRdb, which kept in-frame rearrangements only. Such tables lose some clones; where checked, under half of the loss comes from unresolved V genes, and the rest has no known cause. This sample comprises 150,000 or so clones, roughly 87% of them detected only once. The ten biggest clones cover around 7% of the sample. What was sequenced was PBMCs or T cells enriched from blood (not recorded which). Receptors originate from a woman in her forties or fifties who had recovered from COVID-19.

The chain links TRBV7-8 to TRBJ1-3; 7 bases align to TRBD1. The J segment lost 3 bases and the V segment lost 1 base, leaving 12 bases of the junction unmatched. Germline V CDR1 and CDR2: SGHVS, FQNEAQ. There are 18 residues in the CDR3. This chain's CDR3 is CASSLEGRGKLSGNTIYF. The DNA of the CDR3 is TGTGCCAGCAGCTTAGAGGGCAGGGGGAAACTTAGTGGAAACACCATATATTTT.

Worth noting for this clone: Additional DNA sequences in this sample encode the identical CDR3. The chain uses TRBV5-1 and TRBJ2-7; D might be TRBD1 (6 bases). The length of the CDR3 is 14 residues. V shed 0 bases and J shed 3 bases, with 10 bases lying between them. The V gene's germline CDR1 is SGHRS and CDR2 YFSETQ. CDR3 coding DNA: TGCGCCAGCAGCTTGGACAGGGCAAACTACGAGCAGTACTTC. Translated: CASSLDRANYEQYF.

This clone showed up just a few times. V and J are TRBV4-3 and TRBJ2-7; 9 bases are shared with TRBD1. The CDR3 consists of 17 residues. The V gene end was trimmed by 0 bases and the J gene end by 2 bases; junction bases not matched to a gene: 8. Germline V gene data show CDR1 as LGHNA and CDR2 as YSLEER. CDR3 coding DNA: TGCGCCAGCAGCCAAGATTCCTCAGACAGGGGGGCCTACGAGCAGTACTTC. This sequence encodes CASSQDSSDRGAYEQYF.

CDR3: CATRGGQGVDEQYF. The CDR3 DNA follows: TGTGCCACCAGAGGAGGACAGGGGGTGGACGAGCAGTACTTC. The V gene is TRBV24-1, the J gene TRBJ2-7; 10 bases fit TRBD1. Germline CDR1 reads KGHDR; CDR2 reads SFDVKD. The CDR3 extends over 14 amino acids. After removal of 7 bases from V and 5 bases from J, the junction contained 7 bases not matched to a gene.

The genes are TRBV10-1 and TRBJ1-2, with D uncertain. The CDR3 spans 13 residues. Germline CDR1 is WNHNN and CDR2 is SYGVQD (reference sequence). V shed 0 bases and J shed 5 bases, with 7 bases lying between them. CDR3 sequence: CASSESPVYGYTF. For the CDR3, the DNA is TGCGCCAGCAGTGAGTCGCCAGTATATGGCTACACCTTC.

The chain uses TRBV3-1 (or the pseudogene TRBV3-2) and TRBJ2-1; the match to TRBD2 covers 7 bases. The V and J ends lost 1 base and 0 bases, in that order; junction bases with no gene match: 9. The CDR3 extends over 18 amino acids. The germline gives CDR1 LGHDT, CDR2 YNNKEL (reference sequence). The CDR3 here is CASSQVAGFTSSYNEQFF. As DNA, the CDR3 is TGTGCCAGCAGCCAAGTAGCGGGCTTCACTAGCTCCTACAATGAGCAGTTCTTC.

This clone was detected once. The chain couples TRBV5-8 to TRBJ2-1, with 7 bases matching TRBD1. Unmatched junction bases numbered 9, after V lost 4 bases and J lost 8 bases. Germline lookup yields CDR1 SGHTS and CDR2 YDEGEE. The CDR3 consists of 14 residues. CDR3 sequence (DNA): TGTGCCAGCAGCCCGTACTACAGGGGTGATGAGCAGTTCTTC. Translation: CASSPYYRGDEQFF.

The rearrangement links TRBV2 to TRBJ1-2, with TRBD1 matching over 9 bases. There are 13 residues in the CDR3. Germline CDR1 is SNHLY and CDR2 is FYNNEI. V shed 6 bases, J shed 8 bases, and the junction held 7 bases outside the gene matches. The DNA for the CDR3 is TGTGCCAGCAGGGTACGAACAGGGGGCGGCTACACCTTC. Encoded protein: CASRVRTGGGYTF.

The chain recombines TRBV5-1 with TRBJ2-7, with TRBD2 matching over 9 bases. Germline CDR1 and CDR2: SGHRS and YFSETQ. The V and J ends lost 0 bases and 4 bases, in that order; junction bases with no gene match: 2. This CDR3 comprises 14 residues. The CDR3 nucleotides are TGCGCCAGCAGCTTGGATAGCGGGAGTTACGAGCAGTACTTC. Translated, it gives CASSLDSGSYEQYF.

The rearrangement uses TRBV4-1 and TRBJ2-1; D is perhaps TRBD1 (5 bases). The CDR3 runs to 15 residues. The germline CDR1 and CDR2 sequences are MGHRA and YSYEKL. Between the trimmed V and J ends, which lost 0 bases and 3 bases, there was a span of 9 bases. The CDR3 sequence: CASSQEGVYYNEQFF. The CDR3 coding sequence is TGCGCCAGCAGCCAAGAAGGGGTTTACTACAATGAGCAGTTCTTC.

The CDR3 protein is CASSQDRERHTDTQYF. The CDR3 nucleotides are TGCGCCAGCAGCCAAGATCGGGAAAGGCACACAGATACGCAGTATTTT. The genes are TRBV4-3 and TRBJ2-3; D possibly corresponds to TRBD2 (5 bases). CDR1 and CDR2 (germline): LGHNA, YSLEER. The CDR3 covers 16 residues. V lost 0 bases and J 2 bases, leaving 12 bases between the germline ends.

The chain is built from TRBV3-1 (or the pseudogene TRBV3-2) and TRBJ2-1; 14 bases match TRBD2. The CDR3 length is 16 residues. Germline CDR1 LGHDT, CDR2 YNNKEL (reference sequence). V was clipped by 1 base and J by 9 bases; unmatched bases: 5. The CDR3 sequence is CASSQGLAGGQVEQFF. DNA of the CDR3: TGTGCCAGCAGCCAAGGACTAGCGGGAGGGCAGGTTGAGCAGTTCTTC.

V usage is TRBV2 and J usage is TRBJ2-1, with D uncertain. V lost 7 bases, J lost 1 base, and 8 bases lay in between. The CDR3 totals 13 residues. The germline gives CDR1 SNHLY, CDR2 FYNNEI. The DNA of the CDR3 is TGTGCCAGCATGGGCAGATCCTACAATGAGCAGTTCTTC. Protein sequence: CASMGRSYNEQFF.

The chain joins TRBV6-5 to TRBJ1-5; TRBD1 aligns across 9 bases. The CDR3 loop spans 14 amino acids. CDR1 MNHEY and CDR2 SVGAGI come from the germline V gene. Trimming cost V 6 bases and J 5 bases; bases outside gene matches: 5. The CDR3 DNA sequence: TGTGCCAGCAGCGCTACAGGGGGCGATCAGCCCCAGCATTTT. Its protein product is CASSATGGDQPQHF.

The chain combines TRBV28 with TRBJ1-6; TRBD1 matches at 7 bases. The trim removed 7 bases at V and 8 bases at J, leaving 8 bases unmatched. The germline gives CDR1 MDHEN, CDR2 SYDVKM. This CDR3 is 14 amino acids long. The CDR3 region is CASTTTGDYSPLHF. For the CDR3, the DNA is TGTGCCAGCACCACTACAGGGGACTATTCACCCCTCCACTTT. The full variable domain, in which reference TRBV28 and TRBJ1-6 provide the parts outside the CDR3, is DVKVTQSSRYLVKRTGEKVFLECVQDMDHENMFWYRQDPGLGLRLIYFSYDVKMKEKGDIPEGYSVSREKKERFSLILESASTNQTSMYLCASTTTGDYSPLHFGNGTRLTVT.

This clone was seen just once. The CDR3 DNA sequence: TGTGCCAGCAGCTCCTATACGACTAGCGGCTACACAGATACGCAGTATTTT. Its translation is CASSSYTTSGYTDTQYF. The chain joins TRBV7-8 to TRBJ2-3; 9 positions match TRBD2. The trim removed 4 bases at V and 2 bases at J, leaving 10 bases unmatched. Looked up from germline, CDR1 is SGHVS and CDR2 is FQNEAQ. The CDR3 extends over 17 amino acids.

The chain carries TRBV28 and TRBJ2-1; 11 nucleotides match TRBD1. The CDR3 is 16 amino acids. From germline, CDR1 is MDHEN and CDR2 SYDVKM. V lost 4 bases and J lost 4; bases outside the gene matches: 6. CDR3 in DNA: TGTGCCAGCAGTTCTACGGACAGGGGGCCTTACAATGAGCAGTTCTTC. This sequence encodes CASSSTDRGPYNEQFF. Supplemented by reference TRBV28 and TRBJ2-1, the full variable domain reads DVKVTQSSRYLVKRTGEKVFLECVQDMDHENMFWYRQDPGLGLRLIYFSYDVKMKEKGDIPEGYSVSREKKERFSLILESASTNQTSMYLCASSSTDRGPYNEQFFGPGTRLTVL.

The table lists this clone with a few counts. This chain uses TRBV6-5 with TRBJ2-2, with D unclear. The CDR3 totals 14 residues. The ends were cut back, 4 bases at V and 3 bases at J, with 9 bases in the middle. Germline CDR1 MNHEY, CDR2 SVGAGI. DNA of the CDR3: TGTGCCAGCAGTTCCACAGTGGACACCGGGGAGCTGTTTTTT. Translating gives CASSSTVDTGELFF.

The rearrangement uses TRBV11-3 and TRBJ1-5; 10 bases map to TRBD1. The CDR3 extends over 19 amino acids. CDR1 and CDR2 from the germline V gene are SGHNT and YENEEA. J was trimmed by 0 bases and V by 4 bases; bases with no gene match: 12. In DNA form, the CDR3 reads TGTGCCAGCAGCTATCACCCGACAGGGGGCTCCTATAGCAATCAGCCCCAGCATTTT. It is translated as CASSYHPTGGSYSNQPQHF. Complete variable domain (other parts from reference TRBV11-3 and TRBJ1-5): EAGVVQSPRYKIIEKKQPVAFWCNPISGHNTLYWYLQNLGQGPELLIRYENEEAVDDSQLPKDRFSAERLKGVDSTLKIQPAELGDSAVYLCASSYHPTGGSYSNQPQHFGDGTRLSIL.

The V gene is TRBV27, the J gene TRBJ2-7, with TRBD2 matching 7 bases. The CDR3 totals 14 residues. V gave up 0 bases and J gave up 7 bases; unmatched junction bases: 6. CDR1 and CDR2 (germline): MNHEY, SMNVEV (reference sequence). The CDR3 bases are TGTGCCAGCAGTTTATCTGGAGCGGGATGGGAGCAGTACTTC. Encoded protein: CASSLSGAGWEQYF.

This chain uses TRBV7-9 with TRBJ2-6; D possibly corresponds to TRBD2 (6 bases). From germline, CDR1 is SEHNR and CDR2 FQNEAQ (reference sequence). Trimming shortened V by 5 bases and J by 3 bases, and 11 bases separated the two germline ends. The CDR3 has 15 amino acids. CDR3 sequence reads: CASSPTGVGANVLTF. CDR3 coding DNA: TGTGCCAGCAGCCCGACGGGGGTTGGGGCCAACGTCCTGACTTTC.

V and J are TRBV11-2 and TRBJ2-5, with 13 bases that match TRBD2. V shed 5 bases and J 5 bases; nucleotides not matched to a gene: 5. Germline CDR1 and CDR2: SGHAT and FQNNGV. The CDR3 consists of 15 residues. The CDR3, as DNA: TGTGCCAGCAGCCTACTAGCGGGAGGGGGGGAGACCCAGTACTTC. This sequence encodes CASSLLAGGGETQYF.

This chain uses TRBV5-1 with TRBJ2-1, with TRBD2 identical over 11 bases. J gave up 4 bases and V 6 bases, and 15 bases lay outside the gene matches. CDR3 length equals 18 residues. The V gene's germline CDR1 is SGHRS and CDR2 YFSETQ. CDR3 sequence (DNA): TGCGCCAGCACCCCAGGCCTCTCTAGCGGGAGGTCTTACAATGAGCAGTTCTTC. As protein: CASTPGLSSGRSYNEQFF. Drawing the rest from reference TRBV5-1 and TRBJ2-1, the complete variable domain is KAGVTQTPRYLIKTRGQQVTLSCSPISGHRSVSWYQQTPGQGLQFLFEYFSETQRNKGNFPGRFSGRQFSNSRSEMNVSTLELGDSALYLCASTPGLSSGRSYNEQFFGPGTRLTVL.

V and J are TRBV5-5 and TRBJ2-3; 8 nucleotides align to TRBD2. CDR1 and CDR2 (germline): SGHKS, YYEKEE (reference sequence). V lost 4 bases, J lost 6 bases, and 10 bases stayed unmatched. This CDR3 region has 15 residues. This CDR3 is CASSGGAGRADTQYF. For the CDR3, the DNA is TGTGCCAGCAGCGGGGGCGCCGGGAGGGCGGATACGCAGTATTTT.